A single TCR beta chain is shown here with its context. Enrollees, about 18 to 95 years old, lived in about two dozen US areas. The study counted Cohort 3 donors as recovered given two negative PCRs, clearance, or symptom resolution. This record belongs to a study of blood T cell repertoires in COVID-19. Background on the study: Donors in the United States, Italy and Spain gave samples during acute or convalescent COVID-19. T cells, B-cell-depleted T cells, or PBMCs provided the cDNA or gDNA that served as material.

CDR3 length: 13 residues. From germline, CDR1 is SGHAT and CDR2 FQNNGV. V lost 1 base to trimming and J lost 6 bases, with 10 bases between them. Sequencing used immunoSEQ multiplex PCR; TCRdb keeps in-frame clones, though not all of them. The profile shows over 150,000 clones, 88% of them singletons. The genes are TRBV11-2 and TRBJ2-7; D remains unclear. What was sequenced was PBMCs or T cells enriched from blood (not recorded which). The sequence was collected from a young woman who had recovered from COVID-19. For the CDR3, the DNA is TGTGCCAGCAGCTTAGTGGCGGATACCGAGCAGTACTTC. Translating gives CASSLVADTEQYF.